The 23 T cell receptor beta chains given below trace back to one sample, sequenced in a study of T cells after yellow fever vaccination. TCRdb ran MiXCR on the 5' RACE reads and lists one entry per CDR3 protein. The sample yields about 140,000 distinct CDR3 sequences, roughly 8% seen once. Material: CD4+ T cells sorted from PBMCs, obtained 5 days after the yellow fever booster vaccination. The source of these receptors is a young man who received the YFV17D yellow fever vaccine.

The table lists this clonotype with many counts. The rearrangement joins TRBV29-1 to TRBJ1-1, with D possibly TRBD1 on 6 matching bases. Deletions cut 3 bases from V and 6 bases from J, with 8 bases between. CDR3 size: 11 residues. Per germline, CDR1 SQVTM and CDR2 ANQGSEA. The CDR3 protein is CSVDRGPEAFF. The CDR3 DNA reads TGCAGCGTTGACAGGGGCCCTGAAGCTTTCTTT. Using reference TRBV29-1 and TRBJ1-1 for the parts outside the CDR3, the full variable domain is SAVISQKPSRDICQRGTSLTIQCQVDSQVTMMFWYRQQPGQSLTLIATANQGSEATYESGFVIDKFPISRPNLTFSTLTVSNMSPEDSSIYLCSVDRGPEAFFGQGTRLTVV.

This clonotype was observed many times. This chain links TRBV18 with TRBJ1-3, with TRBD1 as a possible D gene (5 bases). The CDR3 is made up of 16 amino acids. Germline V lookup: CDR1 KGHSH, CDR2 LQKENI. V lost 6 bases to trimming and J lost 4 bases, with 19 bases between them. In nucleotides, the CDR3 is TGTGCCAGCTCCCCAACAGGACCCAAGACCGGAAACACCATATATTTT. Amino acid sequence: CASSPTGPKTGNTIYF.

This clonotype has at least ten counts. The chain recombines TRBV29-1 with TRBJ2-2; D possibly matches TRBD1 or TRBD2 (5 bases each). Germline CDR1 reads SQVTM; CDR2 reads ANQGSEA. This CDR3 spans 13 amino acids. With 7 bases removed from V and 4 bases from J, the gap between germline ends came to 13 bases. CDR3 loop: CSERDLGTGELFF. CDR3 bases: TGCAGCGAAAGGGACCTCGGCACCGGGGAGCTGTTTTTT.

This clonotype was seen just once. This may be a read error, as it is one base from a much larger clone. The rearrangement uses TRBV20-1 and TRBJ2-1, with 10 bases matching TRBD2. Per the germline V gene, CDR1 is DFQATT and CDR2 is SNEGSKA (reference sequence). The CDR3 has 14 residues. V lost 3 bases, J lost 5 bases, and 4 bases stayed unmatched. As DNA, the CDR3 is TGCAGTGCTAGGACTAGCGGGCCCCACAATGAGCAGTTCTTC. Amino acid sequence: CSARTSGPHNEQFF.

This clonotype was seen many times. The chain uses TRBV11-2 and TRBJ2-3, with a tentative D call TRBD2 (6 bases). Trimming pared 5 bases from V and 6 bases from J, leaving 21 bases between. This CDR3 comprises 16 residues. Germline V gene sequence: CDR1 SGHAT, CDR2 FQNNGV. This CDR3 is CASSPRRDWSFDTQYF. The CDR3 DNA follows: TGTGCCAGCAGCCCCCGCCGGGACTGGTCCTTTGATACGCAGTATTTT.

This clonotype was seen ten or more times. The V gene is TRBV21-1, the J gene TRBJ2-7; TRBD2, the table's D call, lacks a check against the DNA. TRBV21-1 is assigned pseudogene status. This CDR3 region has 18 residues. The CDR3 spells CASSKLGPGWTSGYEQYF. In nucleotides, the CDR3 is TGTGCCAGCAGCAAATTGGGCCCTGGGTGGACTAGCGGCTACGAGCAGTACTTC.

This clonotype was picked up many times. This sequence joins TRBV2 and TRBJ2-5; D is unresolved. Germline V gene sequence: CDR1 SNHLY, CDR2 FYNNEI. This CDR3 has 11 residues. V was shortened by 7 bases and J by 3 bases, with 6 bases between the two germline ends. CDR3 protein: CASKPEETQYF. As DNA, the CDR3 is TGTGCCAGCAAGCCGGAAGAGACCCAGTACTTC.

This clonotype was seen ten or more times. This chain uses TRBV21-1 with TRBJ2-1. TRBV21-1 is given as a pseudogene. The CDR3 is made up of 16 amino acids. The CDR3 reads CASSKSPGSSYNEQFF. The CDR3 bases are TGTGCCAGCAGCAAGTCGCCAGGTAGCTCCTACAATGAGCAGTTCTTC.

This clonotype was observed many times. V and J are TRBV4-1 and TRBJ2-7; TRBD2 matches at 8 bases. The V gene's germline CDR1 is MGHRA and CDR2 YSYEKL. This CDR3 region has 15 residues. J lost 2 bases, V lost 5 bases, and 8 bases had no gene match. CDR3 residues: CASSDLAGWPYEQYF. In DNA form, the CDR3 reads TGCGCCAGCAGCGATTTAGCGGGATGGCCCTACGAGCAGTACTTC.

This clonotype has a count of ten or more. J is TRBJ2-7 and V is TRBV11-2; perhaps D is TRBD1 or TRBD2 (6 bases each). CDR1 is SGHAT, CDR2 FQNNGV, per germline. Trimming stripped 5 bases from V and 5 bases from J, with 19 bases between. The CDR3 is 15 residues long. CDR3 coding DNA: TGTGCCAGCAGCCCTCGTGACAGGCGGGGCCACGAGCAGTACTTC. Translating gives CASSPRDRRGHEQYF.

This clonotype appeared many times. CDR3 region: CSANPGTDTQYF. CDR3 DNA: TGCAGTGCTAACCCCGGCACAGATACGCAGTATTTT. The chain has TRBV20-1 and TRBJ2-3; D call uncertain. The CDR3 sequence is 12 residues long. V was trimmed by 4 bases and J by 1 base, leaving 6 bases between them. Germline CDR1 is DFQATT and CDR2 is SNEGSKA (reference sequence).

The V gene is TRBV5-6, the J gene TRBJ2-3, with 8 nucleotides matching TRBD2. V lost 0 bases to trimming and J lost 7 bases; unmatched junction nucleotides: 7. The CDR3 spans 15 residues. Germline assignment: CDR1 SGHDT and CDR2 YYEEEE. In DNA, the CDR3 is TGTGCCAGCAGCTTGGAGCGGGAGTTCAGAAATACGCAGTATTTT. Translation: CASSLEREFRNTQYF.

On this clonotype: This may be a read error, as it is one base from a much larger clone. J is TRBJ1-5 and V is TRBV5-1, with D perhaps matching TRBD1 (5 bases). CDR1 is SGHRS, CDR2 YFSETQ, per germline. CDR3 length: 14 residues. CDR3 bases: TGCGCCAGCAGCCCCCGAGGGGATGGTCAGCCCCACCATTTT. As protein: CASSPRGDGQPHHF.

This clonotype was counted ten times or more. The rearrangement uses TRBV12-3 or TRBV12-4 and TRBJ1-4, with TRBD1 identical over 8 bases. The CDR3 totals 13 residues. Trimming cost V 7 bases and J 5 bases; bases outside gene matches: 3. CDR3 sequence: CASKTGGNEKLFF. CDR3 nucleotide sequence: TGTGCCAGCAAAACAGGGGGAAATGAAAAACTGTTTTTT.

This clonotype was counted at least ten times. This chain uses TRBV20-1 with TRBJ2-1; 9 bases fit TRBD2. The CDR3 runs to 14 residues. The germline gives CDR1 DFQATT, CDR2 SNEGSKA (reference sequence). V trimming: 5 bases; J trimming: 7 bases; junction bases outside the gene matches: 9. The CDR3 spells CSAGLAGVWNEQFF. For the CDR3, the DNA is TGCAGTGCTGGATTAGCGGGAGTCTGGAATGAGCAGTTCTTC.

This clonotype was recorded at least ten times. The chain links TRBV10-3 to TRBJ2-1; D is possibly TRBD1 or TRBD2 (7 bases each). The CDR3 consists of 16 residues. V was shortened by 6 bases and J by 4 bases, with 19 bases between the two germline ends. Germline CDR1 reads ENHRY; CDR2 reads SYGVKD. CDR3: CAIRDPDRDYYNEQFF. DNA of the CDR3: TGTGCCATCAGGGACCCCGACAGGGACTATTACAATGAGCAGTTCTTC.

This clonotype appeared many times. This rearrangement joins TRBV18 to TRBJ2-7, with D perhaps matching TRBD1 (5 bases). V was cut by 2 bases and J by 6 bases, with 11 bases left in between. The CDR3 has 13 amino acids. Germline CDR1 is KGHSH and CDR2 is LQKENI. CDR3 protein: CASSPRGPAEQYF. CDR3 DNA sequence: TGTGCCAGCTCACCAAGGGGCCCCGCCGAGCAGTACTTC. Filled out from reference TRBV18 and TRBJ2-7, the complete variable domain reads NAGVMQNPRHLVRRRGQEARLRCSPMKGHSHVYWYRQLPEEGLKFMVYLQKENIIDESGMPKERFSAEFPKEGPSILRIQQVVRGDSAAYFCASSPRGPAEQYFGPGTRLTVT.

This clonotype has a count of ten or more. The CDR3 DNA reads as TGCAGCGTTGAAGTACTGGGGCGGAACGAGCAGTACTTC. Translating it yields CSVEVLGRNEQYF. The J gene is TRBJ2-7, the V gene TRBV29-1; TRBD1 is a possible D gene (5 bases). Trimming left V 1 base short and J 5 bases short, with 12 bases between. The germline V gene has CDR1 SQVTM and CDR2 ANQGSEA. This CDR3 has 13 amino acids.

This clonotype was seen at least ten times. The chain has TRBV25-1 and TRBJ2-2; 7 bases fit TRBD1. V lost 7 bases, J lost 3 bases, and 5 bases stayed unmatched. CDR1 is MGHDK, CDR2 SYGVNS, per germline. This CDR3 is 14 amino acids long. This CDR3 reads CASTPTGYTGELFF. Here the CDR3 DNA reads TGTGCCAGCACCCCGACAGGGTACACCGGGGAGCTGTTTTTT.

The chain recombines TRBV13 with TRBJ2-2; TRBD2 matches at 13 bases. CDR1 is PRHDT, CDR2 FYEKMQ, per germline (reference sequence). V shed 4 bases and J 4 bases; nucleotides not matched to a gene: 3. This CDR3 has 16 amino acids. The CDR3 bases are TGTGCCAGCAGCTCGGGACTAGCGGGGCGCACCGGGGAGCTGTTTTTT. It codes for CASSSGLAGRTGELFF.

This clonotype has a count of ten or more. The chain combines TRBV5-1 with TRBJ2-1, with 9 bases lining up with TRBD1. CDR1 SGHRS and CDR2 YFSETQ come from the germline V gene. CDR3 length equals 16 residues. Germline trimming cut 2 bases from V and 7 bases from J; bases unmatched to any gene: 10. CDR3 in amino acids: CASSFPRTGARNEQFF. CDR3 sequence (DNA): TGCGCCAGCAGCTTCCCCCGGACAGGGGCAAGGAATGAGCAGTTCTTC.

The CDR3 sequence: CAMGRGVPCEQYF. CDR3 bases: TGTGCCATGGGCCGGGGGGTCCCCTGCGAGCAGTACTTC. The rearrangement joins TRBV5-6 to TRBJ2-7, with 7 bases fitting TRBD2. There are 13 residues in the CDR3. The germline gives CDR1 SGHDT, CDR2 YYEEEE. V was clipped by 9 bases and J by 6 bases; unmatched bases: 12.

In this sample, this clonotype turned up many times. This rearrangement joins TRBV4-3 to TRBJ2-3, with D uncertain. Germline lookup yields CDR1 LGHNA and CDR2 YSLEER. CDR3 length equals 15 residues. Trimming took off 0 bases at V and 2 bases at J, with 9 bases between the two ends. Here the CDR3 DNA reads TGCGCCAGCAGCCAAGATGAAACTATCACAGATACGCAGTATTTT. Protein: CASSQDETITDTQYF.